Below, 22 T cell receptor beta chains from the same sample are listed, as sequenced in a study of vaccination and CD4 T cells after COVID-19. No cognate antigen is known for these TCRs. Oncomine TCR Beta short-read sequencing was applied to DNA from cultured CD4+ T cells. TCRdb analysed the PCR reads with MiXCR anew, one entry per CDR3 protein. The table includes 11,000 to 15,000 distinct CDR3 sequences, 50% to 55% detected once. Treatment meaning: roughly ten-day PBMC culture with coronavirus spike peptide pools or control peptides (ViraFEST assay). What was sequenced was CD4+ T cells from blood, cultured in vitro. Source of these receptors: a human donor who had recovered from COVID-19.

This clonotype was seen only a few times. The chain links TRBV27 to TRBJ1-2, with D possibly being TRBD1 (5 bases). The CDR3 extends over 16 amino acids. Germline assignment: CDR1 MNHEY and CDR2 SMNVEV (reference sequence). V lost 0 bases and J lost 8, with 19 bases in between. The CDR3 DNA reads TGTGCCAGCAGTTTATCGGGGACCGCTATCCTTCGAGGCTACACCTTC. Translated, it gives CASSLSGTAILRGYTF.

The V and J genes are TRBV6-2 or TRBV6-3 and TRBJ1-2; 7 nucleotides align to TRBD1. Germline assignment: CDR1 MNHEY and CDR2 SVGEGT. The length of the CDR3 is 14 residues. The V segment lost 4 bases and the J segment 2 bases; nucleotides outside the gene matches: 4. CDR3 sequence reads: CASSSWTGNYGYTF. DNA of the CDR3: TGTGCCAGCAGTTCGTGGACAGGAAACTATGGCTACACCTTC.

The chain carries TRBV7-8 and TRBJ2-1, with 8 bases fitting TRBD2. The ends lost 5 bases at V and 5 bases at J; junction bases unmatched: 5. The CDR3 contains 14 residues. The germline V gene encodes CDR1 SGHVS and CDR2 FQNEAQ. CDR3 sequence reads: CASSAGLVDNEQFF. As DNA, the CDR3 is TGTGCCAGCAGCGCGGGACTAGTTGACAATGAGCAGTTCTTC.

This clonotype was seen only a few times. This rearrangement joins TRBV6-5 to TRBJ1-2; D possibly corresponds to TRBD1 (6 bases). V lost 3 bases to trimming and J lost 4 bases, with 12 bases between them. The CDR3 contains 14 residues. Looked up from germline, CDR1 is MNHEY and CDR2 is SVGAGI. In DNA, the CDR3 is TGTGCCAGCAGTTATCCGACAGGAGCCTATGGCTACACCTTC. Protein: CASSYPTGAYGYTF.

The chain uses TRBV20-1 and TRBJ1-5; TRBD1 matches at 7 bases. The V and J ends lost 2 bases and 2 bases, in that order; junction bases with no gene match: 6. The germline gives CDR1 DFQATT, CDR2 SNEGSKA (reference sequence). This CDR3 has 15 residues. CDR3 sequence (DNA): TGCAGTGCTAGATCGACAGGGTTTGGCAATCAGCCCCAGCATTTT. Residues: CSARSTGFGNQPQHF.

V usage is TRBV10-3 and J usage is TRBJ2-3; TRBD1 is a possible D gene (5 bases). The V end lost 9 bases, the J end lost 2 bases, and 12 bases lay between the germline ends. Germline V gives CDR1 ENHRY, CDR2 SYGVKD. This CDR3 is 13 amino acids long. CDR3 amino acids: CAIGAEHTDTQYF. DNA for the CDR3: TGTGCCATAGGGGCGGAACACACAGATACGCAGTATTTT.

In this sample, this clonotype turned up a few times. CDR3 amino acids: CASSFGRSNQPQHF. CDR3 bases: TGTGCCAGCAGTTTCGGTAGAAGCAATCAGCCCCAGCATTTT. The chain couples TRBV27 to TRBJ1-5, with D uncertain. Germline V gene sequence: CDR1 MNHEY, CDR2 SMNVEV (reference sequence). V was shortened by 3 bases and J by 1 base, with 7 bases between the two germline ends. CDR3 length: 14 amino acids.

The chain carries TRBV6-1 and TRBJ2-1, with 7 bases that match TRBD1. The CDR3 totals 15 residues. The V gene's germline CDR1 is MNHNS and CDR2 SASEGT. V lost 6 bases, J lost 0 bases, and 5 bases stayed unmatched. The CDR3 bases are TGTGCCAGCAGGGGACAGATTTCCTCCTACAATGAGCAGTTCTTC. This encodes CASRGQISSYNEQFF.

A few counts support this clonotype. The chain uses TRBV7-2 and TRBJ2-5, with D perhaps assigned TRBD1 or TRBD2 (6 bases each). The CDR3 is 14 amino acids. CDR1 is SGHTA and CDR2 is FQGNSA in the germline V gene. V gave up 5 bases and J gave up 1 base, with 11 bases separating them. The CDR3 spells CASSPPGAQETQYF. CDR3 sequence (DNA): TGTGCCAGCAGCCCCCCGGGGGCCCAAGAGACCCAGTACTTC.

This clonotype rates as large. The chain employs TRBV6-5 and TRBJ1-2, with 9 bases aligning to TRBD1. The ends lost 2 bases at V and 7 bases at J; junction bases unmatched: 2. Germline assignment: CDR1 MNHEY and CDR2 SVGAGI. The CDR3 length is 13 residues. The chain's CDR3 is CASSYETGGGYTF. The CDR3, as DNA: TGTGCCAGCAGTTACGAGACAGGGGGTGGCTACACCTTC.

This clonotype showed up just a few times. The chain joins TRBV20-1 to TRBJ1-2, with 8 bases aligning to TRBD1. The V segment lost 5 bases and the J segment 12 bases; nucleotides outside the gene matches: 5. The germline V gene encodes CDR1 DFQATT and CDR2 SNEGSKA (reference sequence). There are 10 residues in the CDR3. The DNA of the CDR3 is TGCAGTGCTTGGACAGGGCTCGACACCTTC. It codes for CSAWTGLDTF.

This chain uses TRBV10-3 with TRBJ2-7; D is possibly TRBD1 (5 bases). Trimming shortened V by 9 bases and J by 0 bases, and 15 bases separated the two germline ends. The germline V gene encodes CDR1 ENHRY and CDR2 SYGVKD. The CDR3 is 14 amino acids. The CDR3 protein is CAIKQAVNSYEQYF. The CDR3 DNA sequence: TGTGCCATTAAACAGGCAGTCAACTCCTACGAGCAGTACTTC.

The chain carries TRBV7-9 and TRBJ2-2; 7 bases align to TRBD2. This CDR3 region has 13 residues. Germline CDR1 reads SEHNR; CDR2 reads FQNEAQ (reference sequence). CDR3 sequence: CCGLAENTGELFF. The CDR3 DNA reads TGTTGCGGGCTAGCGGAGAACACCGGGGAGCTGTTTTTT.

This chain uses TRBV7-9 with TRBJ2-3, with 11 bases matching TRBD2. V dropped 4 bases and J dropped 2; count of bases not matched to a gene: 5. The germline V gene encodes CDR1 SEHNR and CDR2 FQNEAQ (reference sequence). The CDR3 length is 16 residues. CDR3 residues: CASSSLAGGITDTQYF. Written as DNA, the CDR3 is TGTGCCAGCAGCTCCCTAGCGGGAGGCATCACAGATACGCAGTATTTT.

The count of this clonotype is one. The chain recombines TRBV19 with TRBJ1-1; 10 bases fit TRBD1. There are 14 residues in the CDR3. Germline loops: CDR1 LNHDA, CDR2 SQIVND (reference sequence). Losses at the gene ends were 6 bases for V and 5 bases for J; bases not matched to a gene: 6. DNA of the CDR3: TGTGCCAGTAGACATAGACAGGGGGCGACTGAAGCTTTCTTT. Its translation: CASRHRQGATEAFF.

This clonotype was seen a handful of times. V usage is TRBV7-9 and J usage is TRBJ1-3; D may be TRBD1 (5 bases). Trimming removed 5 bases from V and 5 bases from J, with 16 bases in between. This CDR3 contains 15 residues. Germline assignment: CDR1 SEHNR and CDR2 FQNEAQ (reference sequence). The CDR3 coding sequence is TGTGCCAGCAGCCAAACCGCCAGGGTGAGAAACACCATATATTTT. Protein: CASSQTARVRNTIYF.

The chain employs TRBV7-9 and TRBJ1-1, with D maybe TRBD1 (6 bases). V lost 0 bases and J lost 0, with 11 bases in between. Per the germline V gene, CDR1 is SEHNR and CDR2 is FQNEAQ (reference sequence). This CDR3 is built from 16 residues. The CDR3 here is CASSLARTAMNTEAFF. Written as DNA, the CDR3 is TGTGCCAGCAGCTTAGCCAGGACAGCCATGAACACTGAAGCTTTCTTT. Filled out from reference TRBV7-9 and TRBJ1-1, the complete variable domain reads DTGVSQNPRHKITKRGQNVTFRCDPISEHNRLYWYRQTLGQGPEFLTYFQNEAQLEKSRLLSDRFSAERPKGSFSTLEIQRTEQGDSAMYLCASSLARTAMNTEAFFGQGTRLTVV.

The CDR3 spells CASSLGLAGADTQYF. Here the CDR3 DNA reads TGTGCCAGCAGCTTAGGACTAGCGGGAGCGGATACGCAGTATTTT. The rearrangement joins TRBV7-3 to TRBJ2-3; 13 bases fit TRBD2. In germline, CDR1 is SGHTA, CDR2 FQGTGA. Trimming removed 2 bases from V and 6 bases from J; junction bases left unmatched: 2. The CDR3 consists of 15 residues.

In its sample, this clonotype ranks as large. This chain links TRBV20-1 with TRBJ1-1; unclear D gene. The CDR3 runs 12 residues. Germline loops: CDR1 DFQATT, CDR2 SNEGSKA (reference sequence). V gave up 2 bases and J gave up 1 base, with 5 bases separating them. CDR3 sequence (DNA): TGCAGTGCTAGATCAGCGAACACTGAAGCTTTCTTT. This gives the protein CSARSANTEAFF.

The chain combines TRBV5-5 with TRBJ1-2; TRBD1 is a possible D gene (5 bases). The CDR3 consists of 18 residues. Germline V gives CDR1 SGHKS, CDR2 YYEKEE (reference sequence). The V end was cut by 4 bases, the J end by 0 bases, with 22 bases between. The CDR3 region is CASSLAAGLRFANYGYTF. CDR3 in DNA: TGTGCCAGCAGCCTGGCAGCAGGGCTCCGATTCGCTAACTATGGCTACACCTTC.

The chain's CDR3 is CASRQGYEQYF. DNA for the CDR3: TGTGCCAGTCGACAGGGGTACGAGCAGTACTTC. The chain joins TRBV28 to TRBJ2-7; 8 nucleotides agree with TRBD1. The ends lost 9 bases at V and 4 bases at J; junction bases unmatched: 2. The CDR3 totals 11 residues. Germline assignment: CDR1 MDHEN and CDR2 SYDVKM.

In the case of this clonotype: Compared with germline, one end of the junction differs, possibly owing to a read error. This chain uses TRBV7-7 with TRBJ2-3, with 10 bases that match TRBD2. CDR1 and CDR2 (germline): SSHAT, FNYEAQ (reference sequence). CDR3 length equals 17 residues. The CDR3 loop reads CASSLALTSGNTDTQYF. The CDR3 DNA follows: TGTGCTAGCAGCTTAGCGCTAACTAGCGGGAACACAGATACGCAGTATTTT.